One sample yielded the 28 T cell receptor beta chains listed below, sequenced in a study of T cell clonality in common variable immunodeficiency. Produced via immunoSEQ multiplex PCR; TCRdb's table is partial and in-frame only. This sample carries around 42,000 clones, none of them present only once. Sequencing input: peripheral blood mononuclear cells. These receptors were taken from a person aged 18 to 75 in good health.

This clone was counted ten times or more. The sequenced fragment ends 3 residues before the CDR3 boundary, so the rest is inferred from the germline J gene. The chain joins TRBV20-1 to TRBJ2-1; D is undetermined. Between the trimmed V and J ends, which lost 2 bases and 1 base, there was a span of 15 bases. Germline values: CDR1 DFQATT, CDR2 SNEGSKA (reference sequence). The CDR3 contains 16 residues. The chain's CDR3 is CSARFRQARSYNEQFF. CDR3 DNA (partial): TGCAGTGCTAGATTTCGGCAAGCGCGATCCTACAATGAG.

This clone came up many times. The CDR3 goes on 3 residues after the read ends, and that part is filled in from the germline J gene. The V and J genes are TRBV5-1 and TRBJ2-1, with 8 bases identical to TRBD1. This CDR3 region has 15 residues. V gave up 0 bases and J gave up 6 bases; unmatched junction bases: 5. CDR1 is SGHRS, CDR2 YFSETQ, per germline. The CDR3: CASSLGQGWPNEQFF. CDR3 DNA, as far as it was read: TGCGCCAGCAGCTTGGGACAGGGGTGGCCCAATGAG.

The table lists this clone with a few counts. Read coverage stops 3 residues before the CDR3 terminus; the germline J gene supplies the remainder. The chain couples TRBV13 to TRBJ1-2, with 7 bases that match TRBD1. The CDR3 loop spans 20 amino acids. Germline-derived CDR1 and CDR2 are PRHDT and FYEKMQ (reference sequence). CDR3 DNA (partial): TGTGCCAGCAGCGGCCTTCCGGGACTAGCGGGGGGGCGAGGGACAGATACC. Its translation is CASSGLPGLAGGRGTDT. The entire CDR3 is CASSGLPGLAGGRGTDTYTF.

Many counts were recorded for this clone. Read coverage stops 3 residues before the CDR3 terminus; the germline J gene supplies the remainder. V usage is TRBV19 and J usage is TRBJ1-5; TRBD1 might be the D (5 bases). Germline CDR1 is LNHDA and CDR2 is SQIVND (reference sequence). V was cut by 6 bases and J by 6 bases, with 9 bases left in between. CDR3 length: 12 amino acids. The CDR3 bases that were read are TGTGCCAGTAGCTATCAGGGTCAGCCC. It is translated as CASSYQGQP. The whole CDR3 sequence is CASSYQGQPQHF.

This clone occurred a few times. The read ends 3 residues early relative to the CDR3; the germline J gene fills the gap. V gene TRBV7-6 combines with J gene TRBJ2-7; D gene ambiguous. Germline V lookup: CDR1 SGHVS, CDR2 FNYEAQ. V was trimmed by 1 base and J by 5 bases, leaving 12 bases between them. This CDR3 is built from 14 residues. The chain's CDR3 is CASSLVLRSNEQYF. CDR3 DNA, as far as it was read: TGTGCCAGCAGCTTAGTGCTGCGATCGAACGAG. Based on the CDR3 plus reference TRBV7-6 and TRBJ2-7, the full variable domain is GAGVSQSPRYKVTKRGQDVALRCDPISGHVSLYWYRQALGQGPEFLTYFNYEAQQDKSGLPNDRFSAERPEGSISTLTIQRTEQRDSAMYRCASSLVLRSNEQYFGPGTRLTVT.

This clone was counted ten times or more. The read terminates 3 residues ahead of where the CDR3 ends, so the germline J gene completes it. The chain couples TRBV14 to TRBJ2-2; 7 nucleotides align to TRBD1. Germline loops: CDR1 SGHDN, CDR2 FVKESK. V lost 0 bases and J lost 6; bases outside the gene matches: 13. The CDR3 totals 18 residues. The CDR3 protein is CASSQDTTGQWGAGELFF. The CDR3 DNA, read in part, is TGTGCCAGCAGCCAAGATACCACGGGACAGTGGGGAGCCGGGGAG.

This clone was picked up a small number of times. The read finishes 3 residues shy of the CDR3 end, and the germline J gene is used to complete it. The J gene is TRBJ1-2, the V gene TRBV6-1; 9 positions match TRBD1. The germline gives CDR1 MNHNS, CDR2 SASEGT. The CDR3 is made up of 16 amino acids. CDR3 in amino acids: CASSDAGTGTGSDYTF. The part of the CDR3 DNA that was read is TGTGCCAGCAGTGATGCCGGGACAGGGACCGGCAGTGAC.

This clone was seen ten or more times. The observed sequence ends 3 residues before the CDR3 terminus, with the missing tail filled in from the germline J gene. V usage is TRBV10-3 and J usage is TRBJ2-4, with D tentatively TRBD2 (6 bases). Germline CDR1 is ENHRY and CDR2 is SYGVKD. The CDR3 length is 15 residues. Trimming cost V 4 bases and J 3 bases, with 13 bases left between them. The CDR3 DNA, read in part, is TGTGCCATCAGTGGGGGGGACTCCAACAAAAACATT. Translating it yields CAISGGDSNKNI. In full, the CDR3 is CAISGGDSNKNIQYF.

A remark on this clone: The read gets to within 3 residues of the CDR3 end, and the germline J gene fills in the rest. The rearrangement joins TRBV5-1 to TRBJ2-4; D perhaps matches TRBD1 (6 bases). This CDR3 spans 12 amino acids. Looked up from germline, CDR1 is SGHRS and CDR2 is YFSETQ. The CDR3 spells CASSLVGTYQYF. The CDR3 DNA, read in part, is TGCGCCAGCAGCTTGGTAGGGACATAT.

This clone was recorded at least ten times. The CDR3 is CASKVQPSPGELFF. The CDR3 DNA, read in part, is TGTGCCAGCAAGGTTCAACCATCGCCCGGGGAG. J is TRBJ2-2 and V is TRBV15, with no clear D. The read ends 3 residues early relative to the CDR3; the germline J gene fills the gap. The V end was cut by 10 bases, the J end by 6 bases, with 18 bases between. The CDR3 has 14 residues. The germline V gene encodes CDR1 LNHNV and CDR2 YYDKDF (reference sequence).

This clone was observed many times. Read data end 3 residues before the CDR3 end; the end is taken from the germline J gene. The chain uses TRBV5-1 and TRBJ1-1, with no clear D. The CDR3 has 11 residues. V was shortened by 3 bases and J by 4 bases, with 4 bases between the two germline ends. Per germline, CDR1 SGHRS and CDR2 YFSETQ. The CDR3 sequence: CASSSLTEAFF. The CDR3 DNA, read in part, is TGCGCCAGCAGCTCACTCACTGAA.

Many counts were recorded for this clone. The CDR3 is cut off 3 residues early in the read; its end comes from the germline J gene. V is TRBV10-1 and J is TRBJ2-2; D is unclear. The ends were cut back, 3 bases at V and 1 base at J, with 12 bases in the middle. Per germline, CDR1 WNHNN and CDR2 SYGVQD (reference sequence). This CDR3 has 16 amino acids. This CDR3 reads CASSDPSVVNTGELFF. The DNA read from the CDR3 is TGCGCCAGCAGTGATCCTTCCGTTGTGAACACCGGGGAG.

This clone was counted at least ten times. The missing CDR3 end, 3 residues past where the read stops, is filled in from the germline J gene. The chain joins TRBV19 to TRBJ2-5; 9 positions agree with TRBD2. The CDR3 extends over 15 amino acids. Per germline, CDR1 LNHDA and CDR2 SQIVND (reference sequence). The trim removed 7 bases at V and 0 bases at J, leaving 6 bases unmatched. The DNA read from the CDR3 is TGTGCCAGTAATGGGCTAGCGGGAAACCAAGAGACC. Residues: CASNGLAGNQET. From start to end, the CDR3 is CASNGLAGNQETQYF.

This clone came up a few times. Read data end 3 residues before the CDR3 end; the end is taken from the germline J gene. The chain uses TRBV2 and TRBJ2-1, with TRBD2 matching over 8 bases. The V and J ends lost 6 bases and 0 bases, in that order; junction bases with no gene match: 10. The V gene's germline CDR1 is SNHLY and CDR2 FYNNEI. This CDR3 has 17 residues. The CDR3 DNA, read in part, is TGTGCCAGCAGGGGATTAGCGGGGACTCGCTCCTACAATGAG. Its translation: CASRGLAGTRSYNE. The full CDR3 sequence reads CASRGLAGTRSYNEQFF.

This clone was seen ten or more times. The CDR3 end lies 3 residues beyond the end of the read and is filled in from the germline J gene. The chain joins TRBV20-1 to TRBJ2-7; 7 bases are shared with TRBD1. CDR1 is DFQATT, CDR2 SNEGSKA, per germline (reference sequence). This CDR3 contains 13 residues. V shed 6 bases and J 0 bases; nucleotides not matched to a gene: 5. CDR3 DNA (partial): TGCAGTGCCGGGGACAGTAGCTCCTACGAG. Amino acids: CSAGDSSSYE. The complete CDR3 reads CSAGDSSSYEQYF.

This clone appeared many times. Coverage ceases 3 residues before the CDR3 finishes, and the germline J gene fills in the end. V is TRBV5-1 and J is TRBJ2-3; 10 bases are a match to TRBD2. CDR3 length: 17 amino acids. Per germline, CDR1 SGHRS and CDR2 YFSETQ. V dropped 4 bases and J dropped 6; count of bases not matched to a gene: 14. The sequenced CDR3 bases are TGCGCCAGCAGCCTCCTCGACTCTAGCGGGGGTGGGGATACG. Protein product: CASSLLDSSGGGDT. The full-length CDR3 reads as CASSLLDSSGGGDTQYF.

This clone was detected a few times. CDR3: CASSEAVTANNSPLHF. The sequenced part of the CDR3 DNA is TGCGCCAGCAGTGAGGCTGTGACAGCTAATAATTCACCC. The chain couples TRBV10-2 to TRBJ1-6; D possibly corresponds to TRBD1 (5 bases). The CDR3 end is not reached by the read, which stops 3 residues before it; the germline J gene fills it in. Looked up from germline, CDR1 is WSHSY and CDR2 is SAAADI. The CDR3 contains 16 residues. V was shortened by 2 bases and J by 5 bases, with 13 bases between the two germline ends.

This clone was picked up many times. The read falls 3 residues short of the CDR3 end, and the missing part is taken from the germline J gene. This rearrangement joins TRBV7-9 to TRBJ1-1; D gene uncertain. Germline CDR1 is SEHNR and CDR2 is FQNEAQ (reference sequence). CDR3 length equals 15 residues. V was pared by 2 bases and J by 2 bases, with 12 bases between. CDR3 DNA, as far as it was read: TGTGCCAGCAGCTTACCTTCCGGGGAAAACACTGAA. It codes for CASSLPSGENTE. The full CDR3 reads CASSLPSGENTEAFF.

In this sample, this clone turned up many times. From the germline J gene comes the end of the CDR3, since the read stops 3 residues before it. The chain uses TRBV14 and TRBJ2-7; TRBD2 aligns across 9 bases. Germline trimming cut 4 bases from V and 0 bases from J; bases unmatched to any gene: 4. The CDR3 has 15 amino acids. In germline, CDR1 is SGHDN, CDR2 FVKESK. The sequenced CDR3 bases are TGTGCCAGCAGCCCCGGACTAGCGTACTCCTACGAG. The encoded protein is CASSPGLAYSYE. The whole CDR3 reads CASSPGLAYSYEQYF.

This clone was counted at least ten times. The read is 3 residues too short to cover the CDR3 end, so that end is filled in from the germline J gene. The chain has TRBV18 and TRBJ1-1; D is undetermined. V lost 2 bases and J 3 bases, leaving 7 bases between the germline ends. There are 13 residues in the CDR3. Germline CDR1 KGHSH, CDR2 LQKENI. CDR3: CASSPNIDTEAFF. The part of the CDR3 DNA that was read is TGTGCCAGCTCACCAAATATAGACACTGAA.

Many counts were recorded for this clone. The sequence runs out 3 residues before the end of the CDR3; the remainder is reconstructed from the germline J gene. This chain connects TRBV5-6 to TRBJ2-2, with 9 bases that match TRBD1. Germline V lookup: CDR1 SGHDT, CDR2 YYEEEE. The V gene end was trimmed by 4 bases and the J gene end by 7 bases; junction bases not matched to a gene: 8. The CDR3 consists of 15 residues. CDR3 DNA, as far as it was read: TGTGCCAGCAGCGCCTGGACAGGGGACCACGGGGAG. Its protein is CASSAWTGDHGE. The full CDR3 protein is CASSAWTGDHGELFF.

The table lists this clone with many counts. The read ends 3 residues before the CDR3 terminus; that terminus is restored from the germline J gene. J is TRBJ1-1 and V is TRBV19; 7 bases match TRBD1. The CDR3 length is 14 residues. Looked up from germline, CDR1 is LNHDA and CDR2 is SQIVND (reference sequence). V trimming: 6 bases; J trimming: 4 bases; junction bases outside the gene matches: 8. The chain's CDR3 is CASSLQGLGTEAFF. CDR3 DNA, as far as it was read: TGTGCCAGTAGCCTACAGGGGTTGGGCACTGAA.

This clone was recorded many times. The read falls 3 residues short of the CDR3 end, and the missing part is taken from the germline J gene. The genes are TRBV18 and TRBJ2-7; 13 nucleotides agree with TRBD2. The trim removed 5 bases at V and 4 bases at J, leaving 14 bases unmatched. The CDR3 has 18 residues. Germline V gene data show CDR1 as KGHSH and CDR2 as LQKENI. The covered CDR3 bases are TGTGCCAGCTCAGGGGCACTAGCGGGAGGGCCTTCCACTTACGAG. Its protein is CASSGALAGGPSTYE. The whole CDR3 protein reads CASSGALAGGPSTYEQYF.

This clone was seen a handful of times. Sequencing ends 3 residues short of the CDR3 end; the germline J gene provides the rest. The chain couples TRBV2 to TRBJ2-7; TRBD2 matches at 7 bases. Germline CDR1 and CDR2: SNHLY and FYNNEI. The V segment lost 1 base and the J segment 5 bases; nucleotides outside the gene matches: 11. The CDR3 spans 16 residues. CDR3 amino acids: CASSEDVGGGKDEQYF. The sequenced part of the CDR3 DNA is TGTGCCAGCAGTGAAGACGTTGGGGGGGGGAAGGACGAG. Using reference TRBV2 and TRBJ2-7 for the parts outside the CDR3, the full variable domain is EPEVTQTPSHQVTQMGQEVILRCVPISNHLYFYWYRQILGQKVEFLVSFYNNEISEKSEIFDDQFSVERPDGSNFTLKIRSTKLEDSAMYFCASSEDVGGGKDEQYFGPGTRLTVT.

Ten or more counts support this clone. The read is 3 residues too short to cover the CDR3 end, so that end is filled in from the germline J gene. V usage is TRBV28 and J usage is TRBJ2-7, with D perhaps matching TRBD2 (7 bases). Trimming removed 4 bases at V and 3 bases at J, with 13 bases between. The CDR3 runs 14 residues. CDR1 is MDHEN and CDR2 is SYDVKM in the germline V gene. The CDR3 sequence: CASSYEGGLYEQYF. Partial CDR3 DNA: TGTGCCAGCAGTTATGAGGGGGGGCTCTACGAG.

This clone came up many times. The sequenced fragment ends 3 residues before the CDR3 boundary, so the rest is inferred from the germline J gene. The chain recombines TRBV19 with TRBJ2-7, with 7 nucleotides matching TRBD1. The CDR3 totals 14 residues. The trim removed 2 bases at V and 0 bases at J, leaving 1 base unmatched. The germline CDR1 and CDR2 sequences are LNHDA and SQIVND (reference sequence). CDR3 bases read: TGTGCCAGTAGTATAAGGGACAGCTCCTACGAG. Translated: CASSIRDSSYE. The entire CDR3 protein is CASSIRDSSYEQYF.

This clone was seen many times. The CDR3 end is not reached by the read, which stops 3 residues before it; the germline J gene fills it in. V usage is TRBV12-3 or TRBV12-4 and J usage is TRBJ2-3, with 10 bases matching TRBD2. The CDR3 runs 17 residues. V lost 2 bases and J lost 5; bases outside the gene matches: 10. The CDR3 DNA, read in part, is TGTGCCAGCAGTTTAAGGGTTAGCGGGGGGTCAGGAGATACG. Its protein product is CASSLRVSGGSGDT. The full CDR3 protein is CASSLRVSGGSGDTQYF.

This clone was recorded a few times. The CDR3 end is not reached by the read, which stops 3 residues before it; the germline J gene fills it in. This chain connects TRBV19 to TRBJ2-1; TRBD1 agrees at 7 bases. Germline values: CDR1 LNHDA, CDR2 SQIVND (reference sequence). V was pared by 5 bases and J by 0 bases, with 13 bases of the junction left unmatched. The CDR3 has 18 amino acids. This CDR3 reads CASSGEGAPQSSYNEQFF. CDR3 DNA, as far as it was read: TGTGCCAGTAGTGGCGAGGGGGCCCCCCAGAGCTCCTACAATGAG.